The clone carrying this T cell receptor beta chain was found a few times. Primers: 60 Vbeta forward and 13 Jbeta reverse. Repertoires were generated with immunoSEQ multiplex PCR, while TCRdb's copy carries only in-frame clones and drops some. The sample consists of 65,000 to 90,000 clones, around four fifths of them appearing once. CDR1 is MNHEY and CDR2 is SVGAGI in the germline V gene. This CDR3 contains 15 residues. The V end lost 6 bases, the J end lost 0 bases, and 12 bases lay between the germline ends. The sample originates from a study of cytomegalovirus exposure and HLA in healthy donors. Whole-study context: As released early, the data held about 85 million unique TCRs from HLA-typed donors.

This TCR derives from a woman aged 40 to 50 in good health and CMV-seropositive. Sequences were obtained from PBMCs. The chain joins TRBV6-5 to TRBJ1-5; a weak D match, TRBD1 (5 bases). The CDR3 nucleotides are TGTGCCAGCAGGGTGACAGAATATAGCAATCAGCCCCAGCATTTT. Residues: CASRVTEYSNQPQHF.